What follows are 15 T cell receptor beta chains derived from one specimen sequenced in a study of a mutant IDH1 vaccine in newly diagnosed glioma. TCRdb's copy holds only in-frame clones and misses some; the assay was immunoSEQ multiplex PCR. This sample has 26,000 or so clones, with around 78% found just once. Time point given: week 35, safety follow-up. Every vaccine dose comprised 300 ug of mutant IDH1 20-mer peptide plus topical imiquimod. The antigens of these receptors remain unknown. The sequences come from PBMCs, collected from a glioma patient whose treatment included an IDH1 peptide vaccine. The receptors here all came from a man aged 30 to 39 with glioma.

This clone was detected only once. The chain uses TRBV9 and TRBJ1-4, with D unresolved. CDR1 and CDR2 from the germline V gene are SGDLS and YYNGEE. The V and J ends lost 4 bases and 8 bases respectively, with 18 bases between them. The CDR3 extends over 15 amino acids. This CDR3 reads CASSSDVSPGEKLFF. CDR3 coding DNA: TGTGCCAGCAGCTCTGACGTTTCACCGGGGGAAAAACTGTTTTTT.

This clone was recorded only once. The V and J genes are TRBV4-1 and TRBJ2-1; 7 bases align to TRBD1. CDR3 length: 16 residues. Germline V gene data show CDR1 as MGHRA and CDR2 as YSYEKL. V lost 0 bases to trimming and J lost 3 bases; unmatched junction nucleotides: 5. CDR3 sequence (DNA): TGCGCCAGCAGCCAAGATGGCCGACAGGGCTACAATGAGCAGTTCTTC. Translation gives CASSQDGRQGYNEQFF.

CDR3 sequence reads: CASSDTTGTNYGYTF. The CDR3 coding sequence is TGTGCCAGCAGCGATACGACAGGGACTAACTATGGCTACACCTTC. The V and J genes are TRBV7-8 and TRBJ1-2; 7 positions match TRBD1. The trim removed 5 bases at V and 0 bases at J, leaving 6 bases unmatched. Germline V gene lookup returns CDR1 SGHVS and CDR2 FQNEAQ. This CDR3 has 15 amino acids. The full variable domain, its missing parts supplied by reference TRBV7-8 and TRBJ1-2, is GAGVSQSPRYKVAKRGQDVALRCDPISGHVSLFWYQQALGQGPEFLTYFQNEAQLDKSGLPSDRFFAERPEGSVSTLKIQRTQQEDSAVYLCASSDTTGTNYGYTFGSGTRLTVV.

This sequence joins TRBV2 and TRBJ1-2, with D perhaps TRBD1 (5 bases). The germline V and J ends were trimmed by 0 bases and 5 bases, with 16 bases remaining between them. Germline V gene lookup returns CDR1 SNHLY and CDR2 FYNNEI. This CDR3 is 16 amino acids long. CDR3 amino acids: CASSEALGGTAYGYTF. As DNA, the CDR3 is TGTGCCAGCAGTGAAGCGCTCGGTGGGACGGCTTATGGCTACACCTTC.

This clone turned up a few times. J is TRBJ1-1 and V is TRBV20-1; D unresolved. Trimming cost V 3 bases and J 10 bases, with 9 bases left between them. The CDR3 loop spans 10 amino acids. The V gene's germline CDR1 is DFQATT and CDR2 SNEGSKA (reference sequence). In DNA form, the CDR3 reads TGCAGTGCTAGCGGGGAGGGAGCTTTCTTT. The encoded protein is CSASGEGAFF.

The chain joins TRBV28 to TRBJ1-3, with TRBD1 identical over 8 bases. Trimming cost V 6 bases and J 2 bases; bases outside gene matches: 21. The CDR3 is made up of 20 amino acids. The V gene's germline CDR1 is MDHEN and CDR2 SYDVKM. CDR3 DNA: TGTGCCAGCAGGCCCGACGTTGGGCGACGGACAGGGATCCCTGGAAACACCATATATTTT. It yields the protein CASRPDVGRRTGIPGNTIYF.

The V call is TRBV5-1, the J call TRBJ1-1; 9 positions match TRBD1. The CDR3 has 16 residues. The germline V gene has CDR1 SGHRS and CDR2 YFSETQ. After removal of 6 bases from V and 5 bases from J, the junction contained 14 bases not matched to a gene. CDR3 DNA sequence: TGCGCCAGCACCCTCCGGGGCGGGACAGGGAATACTGAAGCTTTCTTT. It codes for CASTLRGGTGNTEAFF.

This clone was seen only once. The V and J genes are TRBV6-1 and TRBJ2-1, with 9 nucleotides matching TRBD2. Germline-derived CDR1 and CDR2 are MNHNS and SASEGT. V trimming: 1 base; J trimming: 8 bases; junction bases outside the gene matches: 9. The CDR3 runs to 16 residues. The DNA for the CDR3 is TGTGCCAGCAGTGAAGGACTAGCGGATCTACTATATGAGCAGTTCTTC. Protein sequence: CASSEGLADLLYEQFF.

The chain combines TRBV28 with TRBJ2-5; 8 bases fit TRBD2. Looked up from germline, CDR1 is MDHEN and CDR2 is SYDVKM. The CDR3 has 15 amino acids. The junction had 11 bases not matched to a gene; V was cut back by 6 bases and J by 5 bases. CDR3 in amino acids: CASSAGTSFIETQYF. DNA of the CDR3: TGTGCCAGCAGCGCCGGGACTAGTTTCATTGAGACCCAGTACTTC.

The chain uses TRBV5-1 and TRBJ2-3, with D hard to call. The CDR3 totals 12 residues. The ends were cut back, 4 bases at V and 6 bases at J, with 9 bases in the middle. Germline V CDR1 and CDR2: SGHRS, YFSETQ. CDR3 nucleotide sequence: TGCGCCAGCAGCCTGCTCCGGGATACGCAGTATTTT. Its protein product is CASSLLRDTQYF.

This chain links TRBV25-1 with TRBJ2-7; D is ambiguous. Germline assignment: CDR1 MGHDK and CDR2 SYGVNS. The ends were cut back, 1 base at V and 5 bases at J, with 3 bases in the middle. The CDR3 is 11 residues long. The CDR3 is CASSEWDEQYF. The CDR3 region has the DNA TGTGCCAGCAGTGAATGGGACGAGCAGTACTTC.

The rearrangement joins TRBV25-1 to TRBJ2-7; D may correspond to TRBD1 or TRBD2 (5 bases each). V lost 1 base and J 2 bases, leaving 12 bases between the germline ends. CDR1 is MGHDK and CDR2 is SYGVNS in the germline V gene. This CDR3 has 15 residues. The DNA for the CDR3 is TGTGCCAGCAGTGAATCCGGGACGGAAACCTACGAGCAGTACTTC. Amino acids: CASSESGTETYEQYF.

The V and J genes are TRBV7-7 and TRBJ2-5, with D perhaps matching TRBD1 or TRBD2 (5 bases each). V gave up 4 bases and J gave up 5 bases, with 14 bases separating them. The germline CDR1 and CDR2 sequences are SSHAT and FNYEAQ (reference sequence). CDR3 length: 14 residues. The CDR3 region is CASSSEGMAETQYF. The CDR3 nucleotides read TGTGCCAGCAGCTCAGAGGGGATGGCGGAGACCCAGTACTTC.

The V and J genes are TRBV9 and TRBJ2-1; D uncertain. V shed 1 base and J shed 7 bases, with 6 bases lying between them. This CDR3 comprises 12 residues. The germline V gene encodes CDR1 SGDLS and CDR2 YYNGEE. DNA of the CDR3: TGTGCCAGCAGCGTAATAAAAAATGAGCAGTTCTTC. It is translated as CASSVIKNEQFF.

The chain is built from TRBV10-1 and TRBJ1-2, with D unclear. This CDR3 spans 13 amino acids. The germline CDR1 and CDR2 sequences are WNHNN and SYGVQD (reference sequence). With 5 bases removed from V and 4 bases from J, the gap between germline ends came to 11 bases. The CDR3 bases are TGCGCCAGCAGTAATACGATGGGCTATGGCTACACCTTC. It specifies CASSNTMGYGYTF.